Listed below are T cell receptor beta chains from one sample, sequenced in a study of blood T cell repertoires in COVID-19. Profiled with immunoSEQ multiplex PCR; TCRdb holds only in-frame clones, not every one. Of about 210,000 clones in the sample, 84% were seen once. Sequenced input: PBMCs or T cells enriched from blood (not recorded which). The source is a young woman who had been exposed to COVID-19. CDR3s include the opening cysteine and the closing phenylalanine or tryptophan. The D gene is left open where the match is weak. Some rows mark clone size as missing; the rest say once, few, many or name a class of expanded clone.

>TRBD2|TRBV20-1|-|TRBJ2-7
TGCAGTGCTAGTAGAAGCGGGGGGGCTTCCTACGAGCAGTACTTC
CSASRSGGASYEQYF
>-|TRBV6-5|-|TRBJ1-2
TGTGCCAGCAGCCCAAGGCAACGGGACTATGGCTACACCTTC
CASSPRQRDYGYTF
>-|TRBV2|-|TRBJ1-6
TGTGCCAGCAGTGAAGGGAGGAGCTCCTATAATTCACCCCTCCACTTT
CASSEGRSSYNSPLHF
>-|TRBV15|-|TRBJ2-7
TGTGCCACCAGCAGAGACCGCGGAGGTACGTACGAGCAGTACTTC
CATSRDRGGTYEQYF
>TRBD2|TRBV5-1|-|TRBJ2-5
TGCGCCAGCAGCTTGGATAGCGGGGCGACCCAAGAGACCCAGTACTTC
CASSLDSGATQETQYF
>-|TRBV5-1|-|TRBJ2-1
TGCGCCAGCAGGATCCAGGGTGAAGGGAATGAGCAGTTCTTC
CASRIQGEGNEQFF
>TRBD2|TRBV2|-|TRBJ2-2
TGTGCCAGCAGGCCAGCGGGGGAGATGCGAGAGCTGTTTTTT
CASRPAGEMRELFF
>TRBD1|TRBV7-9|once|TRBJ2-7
TGTGCCAGCAGCTCTCGGACAGGCCTAGCCTACGAGCAGTACTTC
CASSSRTGLAYEQYF
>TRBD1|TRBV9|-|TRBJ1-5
TGTGCCAGCAGCCGGACAGGACAGCCCCAGCATTTT
CASSRTGQPQHF
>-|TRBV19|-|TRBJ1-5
TGTGCCAGTAGTATCCGCACATCCCGAGGTAGCAATCAGCCCCAGCATTTT
CASSIRTSRGSNQPQHF
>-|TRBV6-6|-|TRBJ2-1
TGTGCCAGCAGTCCTATCCAAGTTGAGCAGTTCTTC
CASSPIQVEQFF
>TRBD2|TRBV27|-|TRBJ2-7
TGTGCCAGCAGGCGAACTAGCGGAGGGAACTACGAGCAGTACTTC
CASRRTSGGNYEQYF
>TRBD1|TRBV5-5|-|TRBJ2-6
TGTGCCAGCAGCTTGGCCGGGACAGGGGGCTCTGGGGCCAACGTCCTGACTTTC
CASSLAGTGGSGANVLTF
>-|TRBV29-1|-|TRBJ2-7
TGCAGCGCCGTTAGTGGGGGGTTCTACGAGCAGTACTTC
CSAVSGGFYEQYF
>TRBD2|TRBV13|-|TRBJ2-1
TGTGCCAGCAGCATCCTCACGGGACTAGCGGAGAACAATGAGCAGTTCTTC
CASSILTGLAENNEQFF
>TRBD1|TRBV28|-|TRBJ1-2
TGTGCCAGCAGTACGTACGAGGGACAGGGCACCTTC
CASSTYEGQGTF
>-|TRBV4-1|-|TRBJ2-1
TGCGCCAGCAGCCAAGATTCCGGCAGGGGGGATGAGCAGTTCTTC
CASSQDSGRGDEQFF
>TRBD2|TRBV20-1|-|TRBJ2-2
TGCAGTGCTAGTGGCGGGGGGACGAACACCGGGGAGCTGTTTTTT
CSASGGGTNTGELFF
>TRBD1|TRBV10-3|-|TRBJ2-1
TGTGCCATCAGTGAGTCCCAGGGGGCGGCCAATGAGCAGTTCTTC
CAISESQGAANEQFF
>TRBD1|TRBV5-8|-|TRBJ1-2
TGTGCCAGCGGGGACAGGGTCAACTATGGCTACACCTTC
CASGDRVNYGYTF
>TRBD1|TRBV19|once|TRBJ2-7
TGTGCCAGTACCGGGACAGCTTACGAGCAGTACTTC
CASTGTAYEQYF
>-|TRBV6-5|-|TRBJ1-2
TGTGCCAGCAGTTACTCGTCCGGGACAATACTCTTC
CASSYSSGTILF
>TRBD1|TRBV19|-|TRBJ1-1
TGTGCCAGTAGTACTACTCATTTCGGACAGGGAACGAATGAAGCTTTCTTT
CASSTTHFGQGTNEAFF
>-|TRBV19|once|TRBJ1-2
TGTGCCAGTAGTCAAGATGGGGGGGGTCTCGGCTATGGCTACACCTTC
CASSQDGGGLGYGYTF